These 4 T cell receptor beta chains were sequenced from one sample in a study of brain T cells in children with intractable seizures. The method was immunoSEQ multiplex PCR; TCRdb's version includes in-frame clones alone and lacks a portion of them. The sample has about 350,000 clones, 85% to 95% seen once. As to time point: blood from clinic visit 5 months post-surgery; TSC patient then seizure free. The specimen was peripheral blood, collected approximately 5 months after surgery. The receptor set was obtained from a boy in the first two years of life with tuberous sclerosis and intractable seizures.

The chain joins TRBV11-2 to TRBJ2-1; 9 positions match TRBD2. This CDR3 comprises 16 residues. The V and J ends lost 2 bases and 4 bases, in that order; junction bases with no gene match: 6. Germline-derived CDR1 and CDR2 are SGHAT and FQNNGV. CDR3 DNA sequence: TGTGCCAGCAGCTTACAAGCGGGAGGCTATTACAATGAGCAGTTCTTC. This gives the protein CASSLQAGGYYNEQFF. The whole variable domain, remainder taken from reference TRBV11-2 and TRBJ2-1, is EAGVAQSPRYKIIEKRQSVAFWCNPISGHATLYWYQQILGQGPKLLIQFQNNGVVDDSQLPKDRFSAERLKGVDSTLKIQPAKLEDSAVYLCASSLQAGGYYNEQFFGPGTRLTVL.

This clone was seen just once. The chain carries TRBV5-1 and TRBJ1-6; 7 bases are a match to TRBD1. The V segment lost 4 bases and the J segment 0 bases; nucleotides outside the gene matches: 13. The CDR3 spans 19 residues. Germline V gene lookup returns CDR1 SGHRS and CDR2 YFSETQ. This chain's CDR3 is CASSQPKGQPSSYNSPLHF. DNA for the CDR3: TGCGCCAGCAGCCAACCTAAGGGACAGCCCAGCTCCTATAATTCACCCCTCCACTTT.

With respect to this clone: Relative to the germline gene, one junction end is altered; a read error may explain this. The chain joins TRBV3-1 (or the pseudogene TRBV3-2) to TRBJ1-1, with a weak D call TRBD1 (5 bases). This CDR3 has 14 residues. The germline V gene encodes CDR1 LGHDT and CDR2 YNNKEL (reference sequence). CDR3: CASSQEQGLLARIF. In DNA, the CDR3 is TGTGCCAGCAGCCAAGAGCAGGGTCTCCTTGCGAGGATCTTT.

The CDR3 is CASSFPGTGRYEQYF. The DNA of the CDR3 is TGTGCCAGCAGCTTCCCCGGGACAGGGCGATACGAGCAGTACTTC. J is TRBJ2-7 and V is TRBV7-9; TRBD1 aligns across 9 bases. Trimming at V came to 3 bases and at J to 4 bases, leaving 7 bases not matched to a gene. The CDR3 contains 15 residues. Per the germline V gene, CDR1 is SEHNR and CDR2 is FQNEAQ (reference sequence). The complete variable domain, with remaining parts taken from reference TRBV7-9 and TRBJ2-7, reads DTGVSQNPRHKITKRGQNVTFRCDPISEHNRLYWYRQTLGQGPEFLTYFQNEAQLEKSRLLSDRFSAERPKGSFSTLEIQRTEQGDSAMYLCASSFPGTGRYEQYFGPGTRLTVT.